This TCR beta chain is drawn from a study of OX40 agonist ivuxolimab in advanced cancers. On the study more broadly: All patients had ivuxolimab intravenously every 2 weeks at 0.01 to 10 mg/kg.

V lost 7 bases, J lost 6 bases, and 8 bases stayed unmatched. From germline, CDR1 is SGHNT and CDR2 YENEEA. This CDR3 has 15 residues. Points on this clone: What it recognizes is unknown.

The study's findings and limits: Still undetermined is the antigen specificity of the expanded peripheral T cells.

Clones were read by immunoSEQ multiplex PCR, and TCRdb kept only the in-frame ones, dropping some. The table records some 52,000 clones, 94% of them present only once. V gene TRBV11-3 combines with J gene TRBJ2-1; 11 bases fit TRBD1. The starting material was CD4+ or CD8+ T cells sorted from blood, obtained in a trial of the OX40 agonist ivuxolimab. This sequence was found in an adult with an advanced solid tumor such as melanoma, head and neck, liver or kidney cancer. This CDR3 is CASTAGQGASNEQFF. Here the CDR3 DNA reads TGTGCCAGCACCGCTGGACAGGGGGCAAGCAATGAGCAGTTCTTC.